Listed below are T cell receptor beta chains from one sample, sequenced in a study of T cells in tuberculosis. The method was immunoSEQ multiplex PCR; TCRdb's version includes in-frame clones alone and lacks a portion of them. The table has 25,000 to 35,000 clones, about 92% seen once; the top ten hold over 4%. Sequencing used PBMCs. Receptors originate from a donor between 5 and 29 years old with latent tuberculosis or without tuberculosis infection. Both conserved end residues are part of each CDR3. D genes are given only for firm matches. Where a row states a size, it is once, few, many or the class of an expanded clone; other rows omit it.

D gene	J gene	clone size	V gene	CDR3 DNA	CDR3 protein
NA	TRBJ1-4	NA	TRBV25-1	TGTGCCAGCAGTGAAGGCGGGGGGAGTAATGAAAAACTGTTTTTT	CASSEGGGSNEKLFF
NA	TRBJ2-3	NA	TRBV5-4	TGTGCCAGCAGCGAGTTGGAGGTGTCTGGCACAGATACGCAGTATTTT	CASSELEVSGTDTQYF
NA	TRBJ1-4	NA	TRBV27	TGTGCCAGCAGTAGGGGACAACGGGATGAAAAACTGTTTTTT	CASSRGQRDEKLFF
TRBD2	TRBJ2-3	NA	TRBV6-4	TGTGCCAGCAGTGACTCGACTAGCGGGGGGGATACGCAGTATTTT	CASSDSTSGGDTQYF
TRBD1	TRBJ2-7	NA	TRBV19	TGTGCCAGTAGTACCCAGGCAGGGGGCATCTACGAGCAGTACTTC	CASSTQAGGIYEQYF
NA	TRBJ1-6	NA	TRBV9	TGTGCCAGCAGCGTAGAGTCAGGGGTTAATTCACCCCTCCACTTT	CASSVESGVNSPLHF
NA	TRBJ2-1	NA	TRBV21-1	TGTGCCAGCAGCAAAGGGACTAGCGGGAATAATGAGCAGTTCTTC	CASSKGTSGNNEQFF
TRBD1	TRBJ2-7	NA	TRBV6-1	TGTGCCAGCAGTGACTATACCCGGGACAGGAGGAACGAGCAGTACTTC	CASSDYTRDRRNEQYF
TRBD2	TRBJ2-3	NA	TRBV5-4	TGTGCCAGCAGCTTGGGTATAGCGGGGGAACCCACAGATTCGTATTTT	CASSLGIAGEPTDSYF
NA	TRBJ2-4	NA	TRBV11-3	TGTGCCAGCAGCTTGGCCCAAAACATTCAGTACTTC	CASSLAQNIQYF
TRBD2	TRBJ2-7	few	TRBV2	TGTGCCAGCAGTGGACTAGCGGGGTCCCTCTACGAGCAGTACTTC	CASSGLAGSLYEQYF
NA	TRBJ2-3	NA	TRBV9	TGTGCCAGCAGCGTACCGGAGGATACGCAGTATTTT	CASSVPEDTQYF
NA	TRBJ2-1	NA	TRBV5-6	TGTGCCAGCAGCTTCGGTCTCAATGAGCAGTTCTTC	CASSFGLNEQFF
NA	TRBJ2-1	NA	TRBV27	TGTGCCAGCAGCCCTGCAGGGTGGGGGCGAGTAGGCGATGAGCAGTTCTTC	CASSPAGWGRVGDEQFF
TRBD2	TRBJ2-7	NA	TRBV28	TGTGCCAGCAGTCCCACTAGCGGGGGGACCTACGAGCAGTACTTC	CASSPTSGGTYEQYF
NA	TRBJ1-1	NA	TRBV5-4	TGTGCCAGCAGCCAGAGGGAAAACGCTGAAGCTTTCTTT	CASSQRENAEAFF
NA	TRBJ2-5	NA	TRBV11-2	TGTGCCAGCAGCCTAGCGTGGTACAGGGGTAGTCGAGAGACCCAGTACTTC	CASSLAWYRGSRETQYF
NA	TRBJ1-1	NA	TRBV5-4	TGTGCCAGCAGCTCACAGCTGGAAGCTTTCTTT	CASSSQLEAFF
TRBD2	TRBJ2-3	NA	TRBV6-4	TGTGCCAGCAGTAATAGCGGGGTAGATACGCAGTATTTT	CASSNSGVDTQYF
TRBD1	TRBJ1-2	NA	TRBV19	TGTGCCACAAAAAGACTAGACAGGGAGGATGGCTACACCTTC	CATKRLDREDGYTF
NA	TRBJ2-7	NA	TRBV29-1	TGCAGCGCAAGCTATGGGGGCCCCGGGGCTGTCTACGAGCAGTACTTC	CSASYGGPGAVYEQYF
NA	TRBJ2-7	NA	TRBV12-5	TGTGCTAGTGCTTCAGGGGCGGGCGAGCAGTACTTC	CASASGAGEQYF
TRBD2	TRBJ2-1	NA	TRBV9	TGTGCCAGCAGCGTAGGGTCCCTAGCGGGGTACAATGAGCAGTTCTTC	CASSVGSLAGYNEQFF
NA	TRBJ2-3	NA	TRBV7-6	TGTGCCAGCAGCCGACGACTAGGATATACGCAGTATTTT	CASSRRLGYTQYF
NA	TRBJ1-4	NA	TRBV18	TGTGCCAGCTCACCACGGGACAAGGAAGGACTGTTTTTT	CASSPRDKEGLFF
NA	TRBJ2-3	NA	TRBV30	TGTGCCTGGGGCAATTGGGATACGCAGTATTTT	CAWGNWDTQYF
TRBD1	TRBJ1-2	NA	TRBV10-3	TGTGCCATCAACATTTACCGGGACAGGGTGGATGGCTACACCTTC	CAINIYRDRVDGYTF
TRBD2	TRBJ2-1	once	TRBV2	TGTGCCAGCACTCTAGCGGAAAGCTCCTACAATGAGCAGTTCTTC	CASTLAESSYNEQFF
NA	TRBJ1-5	NA	TRBV9	TGTGCCAGCAGTCCCTCAACCCTCATACAGTATAGCAATCAGCCCCAGCATTTT	CASSPSTLIQYSNQPQHF
NA	TRBJ1-5	NA	TRBV2	TGTGCCAGCAGTGAGAGGGTGGGCAATCAGCCCCAGCATTTT	CASSERVGNQPQHF
TRBD1	TRBJ1-3	NA	TRBV7-9	TGTGCCAGCAGCTTAGCCGGGACAGGGGACGGAAACACCATATATTTT	CASSLAGTGDGNTIYF
TRBD1	TRBJ2-7	NA	TRBV30	TGTGCCTGGAGTGTAGCAGGGGGCTCCTACGAGCAGTACTTC	CAWSVAGGSYEQYF
NA	TRBJ1-1	NA	TRBV27	TGTGCCAGCTGTCCTGGGGGCGGCCTCTTAGAAGCTTTCTTT	CASCPGGGLLEAFF
NA	TRBJ2-3	NA	TRBV19	TGTGCCAGTAGTGTGACGCAGGGCCTCACAGATACGCAGTATTTT	CASSVTQGLTDTQYF
TRBD1	TRBJ2-1	NA	TRBV15	TGTGCCACCAGCAGAGTCCCCGGGACAGGGACTTACAATGAGCAGTTCTTC	CATSRVPGTGTYNEQFF
NA	TRBJ2-7	NA	TRBV19	TGTGCCAGTAGTCCCCGCAGCGTCGTCCACGAGCAGTACTTC	CASSPRSVVHEQYF
NA	TRBJ1-1	NA	TRBV10-3	TGTGCCATCCCCAGGGGTCTCCTAGGGGGAACAAAGGAGGAAGCTTTCTTT	CAIPRGLLGGTKEEAFF
NA	TRBJ2-7	NA	TRBV10-3	TGTGCCATCAGTGAAGGGTTAGGAGGGAGTGAGTACTACGAGCAGTACTTC	CAISEGLGGSEYYEQYF
TRBD1	TRBJ2-4	NA	TRBV6-5	TGTGCCAGCAGTTACCGGGACAGGGTTGACATTCAGTACTTC	CASSYRDRVDIQYF
TRBD2	TRBJ2-1	once	TRBV2	TGTGCCAGCAGTGACCCGAGGACTAGCGGTTACAATGAGCAGTTCTTC	CASSDPRTSGYNEQFF
TRBD1	TRBJ2-7	once	TRBV19	TGTGCCAGTTTGAGGGGGCCCGCCTACGAGCAGTACTTC	CASLRGPAYEQYF
NA	TRBJ1-2	NA	TRBV11-2	TGTGCCAGCAGCGACTCCCAACAGGGATTAGGTGGCTACACCTTC	CASSDSQQGLGGYTF
NA	TRBJ1-2	NA	TRBV7-9	TGTGCCAGCAGCTTTATAGGGGCTTATGGCTACACCTTC	CASSFIGAYGYTF
TRBD1	TRBJ2-7	NA	TRBV9	TGTGCCAGCAGCTCAAGGACAGGGAGCTACGAGCAGTACTTC	CASSSRTGSYEQYF
NA	TRBJ1-1	few	TRBV10-3	TGTGCCATCAAACGGCGGAGTACGTGGAACACTGAAGCTTTCTTT	CAIKRRSTWNTEAFF
NA	TRBJ2-3	NA	TRBV7-9	TGTGCCAGCAGCTACTGGGGGAGGAAGGGTGTTCCAGATACGCAGTATTTT	CASSYWGRKGVPDTQYF
TRBD1	TRBJ2-7	NA	TRBV7-9	TGTGCCAGCAGCTTAGCGAAAAGAGACAGGGGCTTTTCTTCGGAGCAGTACTTC	CASSLAKRDRGFSSEQYF
NA	TRBJ1-2	NA	TRBV28	TGTGCCAGCTACAGAGGGAGTCGCTATGGCTACACCTTC	CASYRGSRYGYTF
NA	TRBJ2-3	few	TRBV5-1	TGCGCCAGCAGCTTGGTATCGTTCGGGGGAACAGATACGCAGTATTTT	CASSLVSFGGTDTQYF
NA	TRBJ2-6	NA	TRBV18	TGTGCCAGCTCACCACCGTCGTCTGGGGCCAACGTCCTGACTTTC	CASSPPSSGANVLTF